The next 5 T cell receptor beta chains were all read from a single sample in a study of glioma-infiltrating T cells. Using RNA template, CDR3s of TCR alpha and beta were amplified with iRepertoire arm-PCR. TCRdb re-derived calls from the multiplex PCR reads in MiXCR, one entry per CDR3 protein. The profile shows some 130,000 distinct CDR3 sequences, around 25% of them singletons. The specimen was glioma tissue, nonneoplastic brain tissue, or PBMCs (not recorded which). The receptors stem from a human donor with low-grade glioma or glioblastoma, undergoing nonglioma brain surgery, or in good health (not recorded which).

For this clonotype: A much larger clone is a single base away; this may be a read error. The rearrangement links TRBV6-1 to TRBJ2-5; D gene unclear. Germline CDR1 and CDR2: MNHNS and SASEGT. CDR3 length equals 14 residues. Trimming took 5 bases from V and 3 from J, leaving 13 bases between them. The CDR3 bases are TGTGCCAGCAGTACCAGGACGGATAAAGAGACCCAGTACTTC. It specifies CASSTRTDKETQYF.

This clonotype was detected a few times. The rearrangement links TRBV4-1 to TRBJ2-7; D is perhaps TRBD1 (5 bases). This CDR3 spans 14 amino acids. CDR1 MGHRA and CDR2 YSYEKL come from the germline V gene. V shed 4 bases and J shed 3 bases, with 13 bases lying between them. The DNA of the CDR3 is TGCGCCAGCAGCCTCCGGTCCCAGGGCTACGAGCAGTACGTC. Translating gives CASSLRSQGYEQYV.

About this clonotype: The junction and the germline gene differ at one end; a read error may be behind it. The chain recombines TRBV6-2 or TRBV6-3 with TRBJ2-3; no reliable D call. The length of the CDR3 is 15 residues. The germline V gene encodes CDR1 MNHEY and CDR2 SVGEGT. The CDR3 sequence: CASSNSVVGPNTQYF. The CDR3 coding sequence is TGTGCCAGCAGTAACTCGGTTGTTGGGCCGAATACGCAGTATTTT.

The V gene is TRBV12-3 or TRBV12-4, the J gene TRBJ1-1; D might be TRBD1 (5 bases). This CDR3 comprises 14 residues. The ends were cut back, 5 bases at V and 1 base at J, with 11 bases in the middle. The CDR3 loop reads CASSGKGANTEAFF. CDR3 in DNA: TGTGCCAGCAGTGGGAAAGGGGCGAACACTGAAGCTTTCTTT.

Ten or more counts support this clonotype. J is TRBJ2-7 and V is TRBV6-5; maybe TRBD1 (6 bases). The CDR3 has 14 amino acids. In germline, CDR1 is MNHEY, CDR2 SVGAGI. Trimming cost V 0 bases and J 3 bases, with 9 bases left between them. The CDR3 DNA reads TGTGCCAGCAGTTACTCGGCAGGGGTCTACGAGCAGTACGTC. Encoded protein: CASSYSAGVYEQYV.